This T cell receptor beta chain emerged from a study of regulatory T cells in long-lasting Graves disease. Study overall: Graves' patients (newly diagnosed) had been on antithyroid drugs under 3 months. Study-level points and caveats: Having only a small sample size may have limited accuracy. Patients with persistent disease shared fewer than 3,500 public clonotypes, outpacing the approximately 920 shared by new patients.

This clonotype was picked up many times. As yet, its antigen is unknown. The time point denotes: newly diagnosed GD, antithyroid drugs for less than 3 months. PBMCs were the source of the RNA used for TCR sequencing. TCR beta libraries were built with iRepertoire HTBI primers and Arm-PCR of CDR3 regions. TCRdb fed the multiplex PCR reads into MiXCR, producing one record per CDR3 protein. In the table there are approximately 470,000 distinct CDR3 sequences, about 16% of which are singletons. There are 15 residues in the CDR3. With 3 bases removed from V and 0 bases from J, the gap between germline ends came to 11 bases. Germline values: CDR1 KGHSH, CDR2 LQKENI. These data also formed part of another study, on T cells in Graves' hyperthyroidism and ophthalmopathy.

Sequenced here: peripheral blood mononuclear cells (PBMCs), sampled at new diagnosis, from a patient treated with antithyroid drugs. V is TRBV18 and J is TRBJ1-1; D is uncertain. This TCR derives from a man aged 40-55 years with Graves disease. As DNA, the CDR3 is TGTGCCAGCTCACCCTCGGCCGGGATGAACACTGAAGCTTTCTTT. As protein: CASSPSAGMNTEAFF.